The 17 T cell receptor beta chains given below trace back to one sample, sequenced in a study of Ad26.COV2.S vaccination and SARS-CoV-2 variants. Sample treatment: over 15 received Ad26.COV2.S at low or high dose, single or two shots; roughly five received placebo; per-sample allocation not given. The samples date from day 63 after the first vaccine or placebo injection. Sequenced by immunoSEQ multiplex PCR; TCRdb stores in-frame clones only, minus some. The sample holds some 340,000 clones, around four fifths seen once. Material: peripheral blood, obtained in a trial of Ad26.COV2.S vaccine versus placebo. The source of these receptors is a person aged 18 to 59 who received the Ad26.COV2.S COVID-19 vaccine or a placebo.

Turning to this clone: The same CDR3 can be traced to other DNA sequences in this sample. V is TRBV5-1 and J is TRBJ1-1; 9 bases map to TRBD1. The ends lost 3 bases at V and 0 bases at J; junction bases unmatched: 3. The CDR3 spans 15 residues. Germline V gene data show CDR1 as SGHRS and CDR2 as YFSETQ. The CDR3 protein is CASSWTGAVNTEAFF. CDR3 nucleotides: TGCGCCAGCAGCTGGACAGGGGCGGTGAACACTGAAGCTTTCTTT. Full variable domain (remainder filled in from reference TRBV5-1 and TRBJ1-1): KAGVTQTPRYLIKTRGQQVTLSCSPISGHRSVSWYQQTPGQGLQFLFEYFSETQRNKGNFPGRFSGRQFSNSRSEMNVSTLELGDSALYLCASSWTGAVNTEAFFGQGTRLTVV.

The chain carries TRBV28 and TRBJ1-1; weak D call: TRBD1 (6 bases). V lost 3 bases to trimming and J lost 5 bases, with 19 bases between them. CDR1 and CDR2 (germline): MDHEN, SYDVKM. The CDR3 is 16 residues long. The CDR3 here is CASSFYTTGGATEAFF. CDR3 nucleotide sequence: TGTGCCAGCAGTTTCTATACGACAGGAGGGGCGACTGAAGCTTTCTTT.

The gene calls are TRBV4-1 and TRBJ2-7; no definite D call. V was shortened by 0 bases and J by 3 bases, with 12 bases between the two germline ends. The CDR3 runs 15 residues. Germline V lookup: CDR1 MGHRA, CDR2 YSYEKL. CDR3 loop: CASSQDGLQIYEQYF. The DNA of the CDR3 is TGCGCCAGCAGCCAAGATGGGTTACAGATCTACGAGCAGTACTTC.

This chain links TRBV5-1 with TRBJ1-3; perhaps TRBD1 as D (6 bases). Germline V lookup: CDR1 SGHRS, CDR2 YFSETQ. The CDR3 is made up of 17 amino acids. The germline V and J ends were trimmed by 4 bases and 1 base, with 18 bases remaining between them. The CDR3 region is CASSPDGGLRSGNTIYF. The CDR3 region has the DNA TGCGCCAGCAGCCCCGACGGGGGGCTGAGGTCTGGAAACACCATATATTTT. The full variable domain, rest sourced from reference TRBV5-1 and TRBJ1-3, is KAGVTQTPRYLIKTRGQQVTLSCSPISGHRSVSWYQQTPGQGLQFLFEYFSETQRNKGNFPGRFSGRQFSNSRSEMNVSTLELGDSALYLCASSPDGGLRSGNTIYFGEGSWLTVV.

This rearrangement joins TRBV24-1 to TRBJ2-2; 9 positions match TRBD1. V lost 4 bases to trimming and J lost 2 bases; unmatched junction nucleotides: 7. CDR3 length: 17 residues. Germline loops: CDR1 KGHDR, CDR2 SFDVKD. This CDR3 is CATSDLPGQGNTGELFF. The DNA for the CDR3 is TGTGCCACCAGTGACCTACCGGGACAGGGTAACACCGGGGAGCTGTTTTTT.

The chain links TRBV15 to TRBJ2-3; D might be TRBD2 (5 bases). Trimming removed 0 bases from V and 5 bases from J, with 12 bases in between. Germline V CDR1 and CDR2: LNHNV, YYDKDF (reference sequence). The CDR3 extends over 15 amino acids. DNA for the CDR3: TGTGCCACCAGCAGAGAAAGGCTAGGACTAGATACGCAGTATTTT. Protein: CATSRERLGLDTQYF.

A few counts support this clone. J is TRBJ1-5 and V is TRBV5-1; D possibly corresponds to TRBD1 (6 bases). The CDR3 has 16 amino acids. Looked up from germline, CDR1 is SGHRS and CDR2 is YFSETQ. The V and J ends lost 0 bases and 3 bases respectively, with 13 bases between them. The CDR3 loop reads CASSLDGTRNNQPQHF. As DNA, the CDR3 is TGCGCCAGCAGCTTGGATGGGACAAGAAACAATCAGCCCCAGCATTTT.

V usage is TRBV27 and J usage is TRBJ1-5; D is ambiguous. Germline CDR1 is MNHEY and CDR2 is SMNVEV (reference sequence). Trimming removed 7 bases at V and 10 bases at J, with 8 bases between. This CDR3 region has 10 residues. DNA for the CDR3: TGTGCCAGCAAATGGGGACCCCAGCATTTT. Translating it yields CASKWGPQHF.

This chain joins TRBV24-1 and TRBJ1-5; D gene unclear. V was shortened by 2 bases and J by 7 bases, with 14 bases between the two germline ends. CDR3 length: 15 residues. Germline V gives CDR1 KGHDR, CDR2 SFDVKD. The CDR3 nucleotides are TGTGCCACCAGTGATTCTGCGCAGCGGTCCCAGCCCCAGCATTTT. Its protein product is CATSDSAQRSQPQHF.

V is TRBV30 and J is TRBJ2-2, with 8 nucleotides matching TRBD2. V trimming: 5 bases; J trimming: 4 bases; junction bases outside the gene matches: 0. Germline CDR1 GTSNPN, CDR2 SVGIG (reference sequence). The CDR3 covers 12 residues. Here the CDR3 DNA reads TGTGCCTGGGGGACTAGCACCGGGGAGCTGTTTTTT. Residues: CAWGTSTGELFF.

This chain connects TRBV10-3 to TRBJ2-3; 9 nucleotides agree with TRBD2. Trimming cost V 1 base and J 2 bases; bases outside gene matches: 4. From germline, CDR1 is ENHRY and CDR2 SYGVKD. The CDR3 runs 16 residues. CDR3 sequence reads: CAISELLAGNTDTQYF. The DNA for the CDR3 is TGTGCCATCAGTGAGTTGCTAGCGGGGAACACAGATACGCAGTATTTT.

The chain joins TRBV30 to TRBJ1-1; TRBD1 matches at 9 bases. Germline V CDR1 and CDR2: GTSNPN, SVGIG (reference sequence). There are 13 residues in the CDR3. With 3 bases clipped from V and 2 bases from J, the junction kept 1 base outside the gene matches. Here the CDR3 DNA reads TGTGCCTGGAGGGGACAGGGTAACACTGAAGCTTTCTTT. Its translation is CAWRGQGNTEAFF.

The chain links TRBV5-1 to TRBJ1-2; D not certain. CDR1 is SGHRS, CDR2 YFSETQ, per germline. The ends were cut back, 4 bases at V and 8 bases at J, with 9 bases in the middle. This CDR3 has 11 residues. In DNA, the CDR3 is TGCGCCAGCAGCGATGGGGAGGGCTACACCTTC. Encoded protein: CASSDGEGYTF.

This clone turned up a few times. The chain recombines TRBV5-1 with TRBJ2-2; possible D gene TRBD1, 6 bases. Between the trimmed V and J ends, which lost 4 bases and 3 bases, there was a span of 10 bases. CDR1 is SGHRS and CDR2 is YFSETQ in the germline V gene. This CDR3 is built from 14 residues. The CDR3 DNA reads as TGCGCCAGCAGCGAACAGGGAGACACCGGGGAGCTGTTTTTT. Its translation: CASSEQGDTGELFF.

The chain is built from TRBV4-1 and TRBJ2-2; D may be TRBD2 (6 bases). The ends were cut back, 1 base at V and 5 bases at J, with 11 bases in the middle. CDR3 length: 15 amino acids. CDR1 is MGHRA and CDR2 is YSYEKL in the germline V gene. The CDR3 sequence: CASSQVRRGTGELFF. In DNA form, the CDR3 reads TGCGCCAGCAGCCAAGTCAGGCGGGGAACCGGGGAGCTGTTTTTT.

J is TRBJ2-1 and V is TRBV5-4; the D is unclear. The germline gives CDR1 SGHNT, CDR2 YYREEE (reference sequence). The CDR3 sequence is 16 residues long. The germline V and J ends were trimmed by 4 bases and 0 bases, with 14 bases remaining between them. The CDR3 loop is CASSPGFWSSYNEQFF. CDR3 in DNA: TGTGCCAGCAGCCCGGGCTTTTGGAGCTCCTACAATGAGCAGTTCTTC. Complete variable domain (other parts from reference TRBV5-4 and TRBJ2-1): ETGVTQSPTHLIKTRGQQVTLRCSSQSGHNTVSWYQQALGQGPQFIFQYYREEENGRGNFPPRFSGLQFPNYSSELNVNALELDDSALYLCASSPGFWSSYNEQFFGPGTRLTVL.

The V and J genes are TRBV7-9 and TRBJ1-4; D gene uncertain. Trimming cost V 4 bases and J 6 bases, with 21 bases left between them. The CDR3 is 17 amino acids. Looked up from germline, CDR1 is SEHNR and CDR2 is FQNEAQ (reference sequence). CDR3 amino acids: CASSWPHTEVLDEKLFF. For the CDR3, the DNA is TGTGCCAGCAGCTGGCCCCACACAGAAGTACTTGATGAAAAACTGTTTTTT.